This TCR beta chain derives from a study of cytomegalovirus exposure and HLA in healthy donors. The PCR employed 60 Vbeta primers together with 13 Jbeta primers. Generated by immunoSEQ multiplex PCR, the TCRdb table keeps only in-frame clones and is missing some. This table has about 150,000 clones, about 85% appearing once. CDR1 is MNHEY, CDR2 SVGAGI, per germline. Trimming removed 6 bases from V and 4 bases from J, with 18 bases in between. This CDR3 has 15 residues. Turning to this clone: The target antigen is unknown.

Study results and caveats: Within an earlier analysis, most TCR beta V segments proved productive either about 87% or about 30% of the time. Most TCR sequences showed up rarely, but some public TCRs showed up in many donors.

The sequenced sample consisted of PBMCs. This clonotype was sampled from a woman between 18 and 29 years old in good health and CMV-seronegative. The chain links TRBV6-5 to TRBJ1-2; D remains unclear. CDR3 region: CASRGRATGGYGYTF. The CDR3 bases are TGTGCCAGCAGGGGGAGGGCCACTGGAGGCTATGGCTACACCTTC.